The sequence of this T cell receptor (beta chain) was determined in a study of cytomegalovirus exposure and HLA in healthy donors. Study summary: HLA-typed donors were the source of 83 million or so unique TCRs held in an early data release.

Overall study findings and caveats: It was reported that the classifier diagnosed cytomegalovirus status with high specificity and sensitivity in both the original and validation cohorts.

PCR involved 60 Vbeta and 13 Jbeta primers. TCRdb's copy holds only in-frame clones and misses some; the assay was immunoSEQ multiplex PCR. The sample holds around 200,000 clones; 85% are singletons and the top ten take 2% to 2.5%. CDR1 MNHNY and CDR2 SVGAGI come from the germline V gene (reference sequence). After removal of 6 bases from V and 4 bases from J, the junction contained 12 bases not matched to a gene. This CDR3 spans 16 amino acids. Notes on this clone: No antigen is known for it.

Donors were nominally healthy when sampled, though unrecorded immune exposures were likely. The chain uses TRBV6-6 and TRBJ1-2; TRBD1 agrees at 9 bases. This sequence originates from a woman in her fifties or sixties in good health and CMV-seronegative. Specimen: PBMCs. This CDR3 reads CASRQTGGSFLYGYTF. The DNA for the CDR3 is TGTGCCAGCAGACAGACAGGGGGGTCGTTCCTCTATGGCTACACCTTC.